These 5 T cell receptor beta chains came from one sample sequenced in a study of blood T cell repertoires in COVID-19. Method: immunoSEQ multiplex PCR; TCRdb's copy keeps in-frame clones and lacks some. The sample yields some 240,000 clones, more than 65% seen once. Sequences were obtained from PBMCs or T cells enriched from blood (not recorded which). The receptors stem from a man aged 50 or older who had recovered from COVID-19.

The J gene is TRBJ2-2, the V gene TRBV7-2; TRBD1 agrees at 10 bases. Unmatched junction bases numbered 10, after V lost 5 bases and J lost 7 bases. This CDR3 is 16 amino acids long. CDR1 is SGHTA and CDR2 is FQGNSA in the germline V gene. The CDR3 sequence is CASSLGQGVTIGELFF. CDR3 bases: TGTGCCAGCAGCCTCGGACAGGGGGTGACGATCGGGGAGCTGTTTTTT.

CDR3 sequence (DNA): TGTGCCAGCAGTGATAGTCGGACAGGGGCTATTTTGGCTTTCTTT. Its translation is CASSDSRTGAILAFF. The chain joins TRBV2 to TRBJ1-1, with 9 bases lining up with TRBD1. The germline V gene has CDR1 SNHLY and CDR2 FYNNEI. The CDR3 sequence is 15 residues long. V lost 3 bases, J lost 11 bases, and 13 bases stayed unmatched.

V usage is TRBV5-6 and J usage is TRBJ1-2, with D unresolved. The germline V and J ends were trimmed by 0 bases and 1 base, with 10 bases remaining between them. The V gene's germline CDR1 is SGHDT and CDR2 YYEEEE. The CDR3 is made up of 15 amino acids. The CDR3 here is CASSLVGQVNYGYTF. The CDR3 region has the DNA TGTGCCAGCAGCTTGGTCGGCCAGGTTAACTATGGCTACACCTTC.

Here the CDR3 DNA reads TGTGCCAGCAGCGGGGAGGGCCGGGGGCAAAGTAGCGAGCAGTACTTC. The encoded protein is CASSGEGRGQSSEQYF. The V and J genes are TRBV7-6 and TRBJ2-7; D possibly corresponds to TRBD2 (7 bases). Germline loops: CDR1 SGHVS, CDR2 FNYEAQ. V gave up 5 bases and J gave up 6 bases, with 23 bases separating them. CDR3 length equals 16 residues.

The chain carries TRBV18 and TRBJ2-5; TRBD2 agrees at 14 bases. Germline V CDR1 and CDR2: KGHSH, LQKENI. Losses at the gene ends were 6 bases for V and 3 bases for J; bases not matched to a gene: 9. This CDR3 has 17 amino acids. This CDR3 reads CASSAGTSGSGEETQYF. Here the CDR3 DNA reads TGTGCCAGCTCGGCCGGGACTAGCGGGAGCGGAGAAGAGACCCAGTACTTC.